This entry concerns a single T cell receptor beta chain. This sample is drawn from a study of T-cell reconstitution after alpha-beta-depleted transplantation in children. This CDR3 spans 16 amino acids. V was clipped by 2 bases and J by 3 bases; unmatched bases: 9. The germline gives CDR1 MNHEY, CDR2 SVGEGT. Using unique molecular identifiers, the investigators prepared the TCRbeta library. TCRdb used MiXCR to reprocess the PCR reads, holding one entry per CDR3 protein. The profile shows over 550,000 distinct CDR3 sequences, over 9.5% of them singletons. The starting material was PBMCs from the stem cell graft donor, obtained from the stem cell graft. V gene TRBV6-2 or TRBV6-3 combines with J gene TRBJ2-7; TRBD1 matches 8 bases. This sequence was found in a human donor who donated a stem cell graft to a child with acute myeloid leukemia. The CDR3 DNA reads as TGTGCCAGCAGTTACATCACCGGGACAGGTGGCTACGAGCAGTACTTC. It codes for CASSYITGTGGYEQYF.